This entry lists 11 T cell receptor beta chains sequenced from one sample in a study of tumor-infiltrating lymphocytes in localized non-small cell lung cancer. Sequencing was performed with immunoSEQ multiplex PCR; in TCRdb, only in-frame clones are kept and a portion is missing. The data hold under 5,000 clones, with about 59% observed a single time. The specimen was uninvolved lung tissue not adjacent to the tumor. These receptors were collected from a human donor with non-small cell lung cancer.

This clone was seen a handful of times. V usage is TRBV5-4 and J usage is TRBJ1-2; tentative D call: TRBD1 (6 bases). CDR1 is SGHNT, CDR2 YYREEE, per germline (reference sequence). Trimming removed 4 bases from V and 8 bases from J, with 21 bases in between. This CDR3 has 15 residues. CDR3 protein: CASSGGANGAEGYTF. CDR3 sequence (DNA): TGTGCCAGCAGCGGGGGGGCCAATGGGGCTGAGGGCTACACCTTC.

The chain couples TRBV7-8 to TRBJ2-7, with 11 nucleotides matching TRBD2. Germline V gene data show CDR1 as SGHVS and CDR2 as FQNEAQ. CDR3 length: 22 residues. Trimming took 4 bases from V and 3 from J; bases not matched to a gene: 26. The CDR3: CASSSPPLGQAVAGGQDYEQYF. The CDR3 bases are TGTGCCAGCAGCTCCCCTCCTCTTGGCCAAGCGGTAGCGGGGGGGCAAGACTACGAGCAGTACTTC.

The genes are TRBV18 and TRBJ1-2; TRBD1 is a possible D gene (5 bases). Deletions cut 3 bases from V and 4 bases from J, with 12 bases between. This CDR3 is built from 14 residues. Per the germline V gene, CDR1 is KGHSH and CDR2 is LQKENI. Written as DNA, the CDR3 is TGTGCCAGCTCACCTAAAGGGGACTCCTATGGCTACACCTTC. Amino acids: CASSPKGDSYGYTF.

V usage is TRBV12-5 and J usage is TRBJ2-3; a possible D gene is TRBD2 (5 bases). The germline V gene has CDR1 LGHNT and CDR2 FRNRAP. The CDR3 runs to 16 residues. V lost 2 bases and J 6 bases, leaving 18 bases between the germline ends. CDR3: CASGLTGLGYPDTQYF. For the CDR3, the DNA is TGTGCTAGTGGTTTGACGGGATTGGGCTACCCCGATACGCAGTATTTT.

Only a few counts were recorded for this clone. The V gene is TRBV18, the J gene TRBJ2-7; TRBD1 agrees at 9 bases. V shed 3 bases, J shed 6 bases, and the junction held 6 bases outside the gene matches. CDR3 length: 14 amino acids. The germline gives CDR1 KGHSH, CDR2 LQKENI. Here the CDR3 DNA reads TGTGCCAGCTCACCCTCGGGACAGGGTCGCGAGCAGTACTTC. The encoded protein is CASSPSGQGREQYF.

A single count supports this clone. V and J are TRBV28 and TRBJ2-7, with a weak D call TRBD2 (5 bases). With 0 bases removed from V and 0 bases from J, the gap between germline ends came to 12 bases. The CDR3 covers 16 residues. Germline loops: CDR1 MDHEN, CDR2 SYDVKM. The CDR3, as DNA: TGTGCCAGCAGTTTATGGAGATCCGGGATCTCCTACGAGCAGTACTTC. Translated, it gives CASSLWRSGISYEQYF.

The V and J genes are TRBV12-5 and TRBJ2-1, with 11 bases that match TRBD1. Germline trimming cut 2 bases from V and 3 bases from J; bases unmatched to any gene: 9. Germline lookup yields CDR1 LGHNT and CDR2 FRNRAP. This CDR3 has 18 residues. The CDR3 sequence: CASGLTPDGTGGYNEQFF. CDR3 coding DNA: TGTGCTAGTGGTTTGACACCGGATGGGACAGGGGGCTACAATGAGCAGTTCTTC. Full variable domain (missing parts from reference TRBV12-5 and TRBJ2-1): DARVTQTPRHKVTEMGQEVTMRCQPILGHNTVFWYRQTMMQGLELLAYFRNRAPLDDSGMPKDRFSAEMPDATLATLKIQPSEPRDSAVYFCASGLTPDGTGGYNEQFFGPGTRLTVL.

The chain combines TRBV6-6 with TRBJ2-5; 7 positions match TRBD1. V gave up 2 bases and J gave up 4 bases; unmatched junction bases: 4. Per germline, CDR1 MNHNY and CDR2 SVGAGI (reference sequence). This CDR3 region has 14 residues. The CDR3 loop reads CASSYRAGGETQYF. Written as DNA, the CDR3 is TGTGCCAGCAGTTACAGGGCAGGGGGAGAGACCCAGTACTTC.

The V and J genes are TRBV28 and TRBJ2-5; D remains unclear. Trimming removed 2 bases from V and 3 bases from J, with 13 bases in between. The germline CDR1 and CDR2 sequences are MDHEN and SYDVKM. The CDR3 loop spans 15 amino acids. The CDR3, as DNA: TGTGCCAGCAGTTTAGCGCGGCAGGAGAAAGAGACCCAGTACTTC. This gives the protein CASSLARQEKETQYF.

CDR3 DNA: TGTGCCAGCAGCCTCTTTCACCGGATTAATCAGCCCCAGCATTTT. Translation gives CASSLFHRINQPQHF. This rearrangement joins TRBV7-2 to TRBJ1-5; D not resolved. V was clipped by 5 bases and J by 4 bases, with 15 bases between them. Germline V lookup: CDR1 SGHTA, CDR2 FQGNSA. CDR3 length: 15 amino acids.

This clone was recorded a few times. The same CDR3 can be traced to other DNA sequences in this sample. The V call is TRBV7-2, the J call TRBJ2-5; either TRBD1 or TRBD2 may supply D (5 bases each). Trimming left V 6 bases short and J 2 bases short, with 10 bases between. CDR3 length: 13 amino acids. Germline CDR1 SGHTA, CDR2 FQGNSA. The CDR3, as DNA: TGTGCCAGCAGTCGGGACGGTCAAGAGACCCAGTACTTC. This gives the protein CASSRDGQETQYF.